Below are 11 T cell receptor beta chains sequenced from a single sample in a study of regulatory dendritic cells for organ transplantation. TCRdb's table, derived via immunoSEQ multiplex PCR, lists solely in-frame clones and lacks some. Of 29,000 or so clones listed, 75% to 80% are singletons. Source material: memory CD4+ T cells from blood. Subset of the sample: CD45RO+ memory T cells. The receptors shown here come from a human donor in good health.

The gene calls are TRBV12-5 and TRBJ2-6; 7 nucleotides align to TRBD1. From germline, CDR1 is LGHNT and CDR2 FRNRAP. The CDR3 length is 19 residues. Trimming took 5 bases from V and 0 from J; bases not matched to a gene: 13. The CDR3 reads CASGGHRDRLSSGANVLTF. CDR3 sequence (DNA): TGTGCTAGTGGTGGACATCGGGACAGACTAAGCTCTGGGGCCAACGTCCTGACTTTC.

DNA for the CDR3: TGTGCCAGCAGCTTAGTTCGAGAGACCCAGTACTTC. Its translation: CASSLVRETQYF. The J gene is TRBJ2-5, the V gene TRBV11-2; D gene uncertain. This CDR3 contains 12 residues. Trimming shortened V by 1 base and J by 4 bases, and 4 bases separated the two germline ends. Germline V lookup: CDR1 SGHAT, CDR2 FQNNGV.

The chain is built from TRBV10-3 and TRBJ2-7, with 7 nucleotides matching TRBD1. Germline-derived CDR1 and CDR2 are ENHRY and SYGVKD. Trimming cost V 2 bases and J 4 bases; bases outside gene matches: 8. CDR3 length: 15 residues. DNA of the CDR3: TGTGCCATCAGTGAGCCGACAGGGACCCCTTACGAGCAGTACTTC. This gives the protein CAISEPTGTPYEQYF.

This clone has only one observation. This chain links TRBV9 with TRBJ1-1, with D possibly TRBD1 on 5 matching bases. Between the trimmed V and J ends, which lost 0 bases and 1 base, there was a span of 10 bases. Per germline, CDR1 SGDLS and CDR2 YYNGEE. CDR3 length: 15 residues. Here the CDR3 reads CASSVVGDPNTEAFF. In DNA, the CDR3 is TGTGCCAGCAGCGTAGTGGGGGATCCGAACACTGAAGCTTTCTTT. The full variable domain, rest sourced from reference TRBV9 and TRBJ1-1, is DSGVTQTPKHLITATGQRVTLRCSPRSGDLSVYWYQQSLDQGLQFLIQYYNGEERAKGNILERFSAQQFPDLHSELNLSSLELGDSALYFCASSVVGDPNTEAFFGQGTRLTVV.

The rearrangement joins TRBV6-6 to TRBJ1-1, with a weak D call TRBD1 (5 bases). Germline lookup yields CDR1 MNHNY and CDR2 SVGAGI (reference sequence). This CDR3 has 14 residues. V dropped 3 bases and J dropped 9 bases, with 17 bases sitting between them. The CDR3 DNA follows: TGTGCCAGCAGTTATGACCAGGGAAGGGTGAAAGCTTTCTTT. As protein: CASSYDQGRVKAFF.

This clone has a handful of counts. The chain links TRBV15 to TRBJ1-1; D unresolved. Germline CDR1 LNHNV, CDR2 YYDKDF (reference sequence). V dropped 0 bases and J dropped 1 base, with 6 bases sitting between them. CDR3 length: 14 amino acids. In DNA, the CDR3 is TGTGCCACCAGCAGAGATCGGTGGAACACTGAAGCTTTCTTT. Translation: CATSRDRWNTEAFF.

This rearrangement joins TRBV5-4 to TRBJ2-7, with no clear D. V dropped 1 base and J dropped 7 bases, with 15 bases sitting between them. The CDR3 extends over 14 amino acids. Per germline, CDR1 SGHNT and CDR2 YYREEE (reference sequence). The CDR3 nucleotides read TGTGCCAGCAGCTTGCAGACAACACCTGGAGAGCAGTACTTC. Amino acid sequence: CASSLQTTPGEQYF.

V is TRBV29-1 and J is TRBJ2-3; D gene uncertain. CDR3 length equals 13 residues. CDR1 is SQVTM and CDR2 is ANQGSEA in the germline V gene. V shed 4 bases and J shed 1 base, with 9 bases lying between them. For the CDR3, the DNA is TGCAGCGTTGGGGGTTCGGGCACAGATACGCAGTATTTT. This codes for CSVGGSGTDTQYF.

This chain uses TRBV5-5 with TRBJ1-5; tentative D call: TRBD1 (6 bases). CDR1 is SGHKS and CDR2 is YYEKEE in the germline V gene (reference sequence). V was trimmed by 2 bases and J by 0 bases, leaving 9 bases between them. This CDR3 spans 15 amino acids. CDR3 DNA: TGTGCCAGCAGCTTCGGACAGTATAGCAATCAGCCCCAGCATTTT. Translated, it gives CASSFGQYSNQPQHF.

About this clone: A read error may produce the germline difference seen at one junction end. V and J are TRBV6-1 and TRBJ2-3, with TRBD2 identical over 7 bases. Germline V lookup: CDR1 MNHNS, CDR2 SASEGT. CDR3 length: 13 residues. In DNA form, the CDR3 reads TGTGCCAGCAGTGAAGCGCTTTCGTGGCGCGGGGGTTTT. Residues: CASSEALSWRGGF.

The chain recombines TRBV7-2 with TRBJ1-6, with D possibly being TRBD1 (6 bases). V lost 5 bases, J lost 6 bases, and 14 bases lay in between. Per germline, CDR1 SGHTA and CDR2 FQGNSA. The CDR3 length is 15 residues. The CDR3 here is CASSPQAGVNSPLHF. CDR3 in DNA: TGTGCCAGCAGCCCCCAGGCAGGGGTTAATTCACCCCTCCACTTT.